The rows below give T cell receptor beta chains drawn from one sample of a study of vaccination and CD4 T cells after COVID-19. TCRdb fed the PCR reads into MiXCR, producing one record per CDR3 protein. The sample lists 9,700 or so distinct CDR3 sequences; about two thirds were seen once. These receptors lack a known antigen. What was sequenced was CD4+ T cells from blood, cultured in vitro. The origin of the receptors is a human donor who had recovered from COVID-19. Each CDR3 is given with its conserved first and last residue. Each record gives: V gene, CDR3 protein.

>TRBV6-1
CASRDGDTQYF
>TRBV2
CASSELGLPTTEAFF
>TRBV5-4
CASSLDRGRDGYTF
>TRBV5-4
CASSLAPTGDQGDTQYF
>TRBV28
CASSSIGQMNTEAFF
>TRBV19
CASRAGAGNTIYF
>TRBV7-3
CASSLLAGGLHF
>TRBV7-9
CASSYYGGGSSDTQYF
>TRBV2
CANRVSGSTYEQYF
>TRBV20-1
CSARDRRGPTEAFF
>TRBV7-2
CASSLARMSNYGYTF
>TRBV20-1
CSAREGQKETQYF